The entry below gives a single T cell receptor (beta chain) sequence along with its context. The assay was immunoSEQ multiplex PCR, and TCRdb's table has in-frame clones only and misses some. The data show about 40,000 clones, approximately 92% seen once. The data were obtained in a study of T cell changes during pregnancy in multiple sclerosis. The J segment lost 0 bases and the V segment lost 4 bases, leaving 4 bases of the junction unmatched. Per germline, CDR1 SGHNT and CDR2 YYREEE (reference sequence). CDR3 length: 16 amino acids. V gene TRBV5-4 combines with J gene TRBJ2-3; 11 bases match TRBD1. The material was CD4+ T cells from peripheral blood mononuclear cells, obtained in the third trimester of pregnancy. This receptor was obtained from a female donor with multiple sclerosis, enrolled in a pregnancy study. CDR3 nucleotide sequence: TGTGCCAGCAGCACAGGACAGGGGGCAAGCACAGATACGCAGTATTTT. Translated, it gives CASSTGQGASTDTQYF.